These 16 T cell receptor beta chains share one sample of origin, sequenced in a study of OX40 agonist ivuxolimab in advanced cancers. Sequencing was performed with immunoSEQ multiplex PCR; in TCRdb, only in-frame clones are kept and a portion is missing. Of fewer than 25,000 clones in the sample, around nine tenths were seen once. The sequenced sample was CD4+ or CD8+ T cells sorted from blood, obtained in a trial of the OX40 agonist ivuxolimab. The receptors come from an adult with an advanced solid tumor such as melanoma, head and neck, liver or kidney cancer.

This clone appeared a few times. V usage is TRBV5-1 and J usage is TRBJ2-7; TRBD2 aligns across 12 bases. Unmatched junction bases numbered 20, after V lost 4 bases and J lost 3 bases. Germline loops: CDR1 SGHRS, CDR2 YFSETQ. The CDR3 has 20 amino acids. CDR3 loop: CASSPGIKGLAGAEDYEQYF. The CDR3 bases are TGCGCCAGCAGCCCAGGTATTAAGGGACTAGCGGGTGCTGAGGACTACGAGCAGTACTTC.

This clone was seen only once. The chain combines TRBV7-9 with TRBJ1-1; the D is unclear. V dropped 3 bases and J dropped 5 bases, with 13 bases sitting between them. This CDR3 contains 14 residues. Germline V gene lookup returns CDR1 SEHNR and CDR2 FQNEAQ (reference sequence). CDR3 in amino acids: CASSFSGRATEAFF. The CDR3 nucleotides are TGTGCCAGCAGCTTCTCAGGTAGAGCAACTGAAGCTTTCTTT.

This chain uses TRBV6-5 with TRBJ1-3; D is ambiguous. The germline gives CDR1 MNHEY, CDR2 SVGAGI. V dropped 2 bases and J dropped 4 bases, with 12 bases sitting between them. The CDR3 contains 15 residues. CDR3 in amino acids: CASSYEVTGGNTIYF. Here the CDR3 DNA reads TGTGCCAGCAGTTACGAGGTCACGGGAGGAAACACCATATATTTT.

The V call is TRBV7-9, the J call TRBJ2-7; 8 bases fit TRBD1. J was trimmed by 0 bases and V by 1 base; bases with no gene match: 2. Germline CDR1 is SEHNR and CDR2 is FQNEAQ (reference sequence). This CDR3 region has 15 residues. CDR3 in amino acids: CASSLGDRSSYEQYF. The CDR3 coding sequence is TGTGCCAGCAGCTTAGGGGACAGGAGCTCCTACGAGCAGTACTTC.

This clone has only a few counts. V and J are TRBV5-1 and TRBJ1-1, with D uncertain. Germline V lookup: CDR1 SGHRS, CDR2 YFSETQ. Trimming stripped 2 bases from V and 1 base from J, with 6 bases between. This CDR3 comprises 13 residues. CDR3 DNA: TGCGCCAGCAGCTTCGATGGGAACACTGAAGCTTTCTTT. Amino acids: CASSFDGNTEAFF. Full variable domain (remainder filled in from reference TRBV5-1 and TRBJ1-1): KAGVTQTPRYLIKTRGQQVTLSCSPISGHRSVSWYQQTPGQGLQFLFEYFSETQRNKGNFPGRFSGRQFSNSRSEMNVSTLELGDSALYLCASSFDGNTEAFFGQGTRLTVV.

The V call is TRBV18, the J call TRBJ2-1; 7 bases map to TRBD1. V lost 3 bases and J lost 2; bases outside the gene matches: 4. The CDR3 has 15 residues. From germline, CDR1 is KGHSH and CDR2 LQKENI. CDR3 amino acids: CASSPPGQTYNEQFF. The CDR3 DNA reads as TGTGCCAGCTCACCGCCGGGACAGACCTACAATGAGCAGTTCTTC.

This chain joins TRBV6-6 and TRBJ2-2; 8 bases agree with TRBD1. J gave up 3 bases and V 10 bases, and 10 bases lay outside the gene matches. The CDR3 spans 15 residues. Looked up from germline, CDR1 is MNHNY and CDR2 is SVGAGI (reference sequence). This chain's CDR3 is CATGGQGADTGELFF. CDR3 in DNA: TGTGCCACCGGAGGCCAGGGGGCAGACACCGGGGAGCTGTTTTTT.

The chain recombines TRBV5-5 with TRBJ2-7, with 8 bases identical to TRBD2. J lost 0 bases, V lost 4 bases, and 9 bases had no gene match. The V gene's germline CDR1 is SGHKS and CDR2 YYEKEE (reference sequence). This CDR3 contains 16 residues. CDR3 residues: CASSQQTSGISYEQYF. The CDR3 DNA reads TGTGCCAGCAGCCAACAAACTAGCGGAATCTCCTACGAGCAGTACTTC.

In its sample, this clone was seen once. The chain has TRBV6-1 and TRBJ2-5; 9 bases fit TRBD2. Germline CDR1 and CDR2: MNHNS and SASEGT. V was pared by 6 bases and J by 5 bases, with 10 bases of the junction left unmatched. There are 15 residues in the CDR3. In nucleotides, the CDR3 is TGTGCCAGCAGAACTCCGGGACTAGCTGGGGAGACCCAGTACTTC. It codes for CASRTPGLAGETQYF.

This clone was observed a single time. V and J are TRBV10-1 and TRBJ2-3; no firm D call. The CDR3 runs to 15 residues. Germline V gene sequence: CDR1 WNHNN, CDR2 SYGVQD (reference sequence). V lost 0 bases and J lost 0, with 7 bases in between. DNA for the CDR3: TGCGCCAGCAGTGAGTCGAGAGGAAGCACAGATACGCAGTATTTT. Translated, it gives CASSESRGSTDTQYF.

The DNA for the CDR3 is TGTGCCAGCAGCTTAGGAACAGGGGACACCGGGGAGCTGTTTTTT. Protein: CASSLGTGDTGELFF. V is TRBV7-9 and J is TRBJ2-2; 7 bases agree with TRBD1. This CDR3 region has 15 residues. V gave up 1 base and J gave up 3 bases; unmatched junction bases: 2. Germline CDR1 and CDR2: SEHNR and FQNEAQ (reference sequence).

The chain uses TRBV6-5 and TRBJ1-2, with TRBD1 as a possible D gene (6 bases). The CDR3 is 14 residues long. V gave up 2 bases and J gave up 5 bases, with 12 bases separating them. Germline CDR1 MNHEY, CDR2 SVGAGI. The CDR3: CASSYPGQFYGYTF. The CDR3 DNA reads TGTGCCAGCAGTTACCCCGGACAGTTTTATGGCTACACCTTC.

The rearrangement links TRBV30 to TRBJ2-2, with TRBD2 matching 8 bases. The CDR3 loop spans 15 amino acids. Germline-derived CDR1 and CDR2 are GTSNPN and SVGIG (reference sequence). V lost 0 bases, J lost 5 bases, and 5 bases stayed unmatched. DNA for the CDR3: TGTGCCTGGAGTGTTATCGGGAGGGATACCGGGGAGCTGTTTTTT. Protein sequence: CAWSVIGRDTGELFF.

The chain has TRBV4-1 and TRBJ2-3; 8 bases fit TRBD1. CDR3 size: 15 residues. Germline CDR1 reads MGHRA; CDR2 reads YSYEKL. Trimming at V came to 1 base and at J to 3 bases, leaving 3 bases not matched to a gene. DNA of the CDR3: TGCGCCAGCAGCCAAGTACAGGGGGAAACAGATACGCAGTATTTT. It is translated as CASSQVQGETDTQYF.

The chain couples TRBV9 to TRBJ1-6, with D possibly TRBD1 on 5 matching bases. This CDR3 comprises 15 residues. Looked up from germline, CDR1 is SGDLS and CDR2 is YYNGEE. Deletions cut 4 bases from V and 9 bases from J, with 17 bases between. CDR3 nucleotide sequence: TGTGCCAGCAGCCCGGGGGGGAGTAATCGTTCACCCCTCCACTTT. As protein: CASSPGGSNRSPLHF.

This clone is judged medium-sized (0.01 to 0.1%). This chain links TRBV15 with TRBJ2-1; D might be TRBD2 (6 bases). Germline values: CDR1 LNHNV, CDR2 YYDKDF (reference sequence). The ends were cut back, 0 bases at V and 3 bases at J, with 9 bases in the middle. There are 15 residues in the CDR3. CDR3 coding DNA: TGTGCCACCAGCAGAGAGACGGGAGACTACAATGAGCAGTTCTTC. Amino acid sequence: CATSRETGDYNEQFF.